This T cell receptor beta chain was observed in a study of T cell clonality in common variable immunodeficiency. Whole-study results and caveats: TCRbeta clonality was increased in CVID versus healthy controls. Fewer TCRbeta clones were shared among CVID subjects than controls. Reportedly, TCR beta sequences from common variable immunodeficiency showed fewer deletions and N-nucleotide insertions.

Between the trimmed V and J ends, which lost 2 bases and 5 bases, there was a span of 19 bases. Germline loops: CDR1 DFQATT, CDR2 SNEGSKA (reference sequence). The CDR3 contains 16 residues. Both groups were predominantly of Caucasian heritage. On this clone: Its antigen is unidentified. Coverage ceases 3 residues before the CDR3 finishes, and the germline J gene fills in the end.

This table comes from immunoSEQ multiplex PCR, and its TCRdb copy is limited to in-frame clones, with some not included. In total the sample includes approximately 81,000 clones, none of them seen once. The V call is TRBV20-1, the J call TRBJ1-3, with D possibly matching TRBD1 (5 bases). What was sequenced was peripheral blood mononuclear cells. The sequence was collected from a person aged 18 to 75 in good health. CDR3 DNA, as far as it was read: TGCAGTGCTAGACGCTACGGGACTCTAGGGCGAAACACC. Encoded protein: CSARRYGTLGRNT. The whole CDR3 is CSARRYGTLGRNTIYF.